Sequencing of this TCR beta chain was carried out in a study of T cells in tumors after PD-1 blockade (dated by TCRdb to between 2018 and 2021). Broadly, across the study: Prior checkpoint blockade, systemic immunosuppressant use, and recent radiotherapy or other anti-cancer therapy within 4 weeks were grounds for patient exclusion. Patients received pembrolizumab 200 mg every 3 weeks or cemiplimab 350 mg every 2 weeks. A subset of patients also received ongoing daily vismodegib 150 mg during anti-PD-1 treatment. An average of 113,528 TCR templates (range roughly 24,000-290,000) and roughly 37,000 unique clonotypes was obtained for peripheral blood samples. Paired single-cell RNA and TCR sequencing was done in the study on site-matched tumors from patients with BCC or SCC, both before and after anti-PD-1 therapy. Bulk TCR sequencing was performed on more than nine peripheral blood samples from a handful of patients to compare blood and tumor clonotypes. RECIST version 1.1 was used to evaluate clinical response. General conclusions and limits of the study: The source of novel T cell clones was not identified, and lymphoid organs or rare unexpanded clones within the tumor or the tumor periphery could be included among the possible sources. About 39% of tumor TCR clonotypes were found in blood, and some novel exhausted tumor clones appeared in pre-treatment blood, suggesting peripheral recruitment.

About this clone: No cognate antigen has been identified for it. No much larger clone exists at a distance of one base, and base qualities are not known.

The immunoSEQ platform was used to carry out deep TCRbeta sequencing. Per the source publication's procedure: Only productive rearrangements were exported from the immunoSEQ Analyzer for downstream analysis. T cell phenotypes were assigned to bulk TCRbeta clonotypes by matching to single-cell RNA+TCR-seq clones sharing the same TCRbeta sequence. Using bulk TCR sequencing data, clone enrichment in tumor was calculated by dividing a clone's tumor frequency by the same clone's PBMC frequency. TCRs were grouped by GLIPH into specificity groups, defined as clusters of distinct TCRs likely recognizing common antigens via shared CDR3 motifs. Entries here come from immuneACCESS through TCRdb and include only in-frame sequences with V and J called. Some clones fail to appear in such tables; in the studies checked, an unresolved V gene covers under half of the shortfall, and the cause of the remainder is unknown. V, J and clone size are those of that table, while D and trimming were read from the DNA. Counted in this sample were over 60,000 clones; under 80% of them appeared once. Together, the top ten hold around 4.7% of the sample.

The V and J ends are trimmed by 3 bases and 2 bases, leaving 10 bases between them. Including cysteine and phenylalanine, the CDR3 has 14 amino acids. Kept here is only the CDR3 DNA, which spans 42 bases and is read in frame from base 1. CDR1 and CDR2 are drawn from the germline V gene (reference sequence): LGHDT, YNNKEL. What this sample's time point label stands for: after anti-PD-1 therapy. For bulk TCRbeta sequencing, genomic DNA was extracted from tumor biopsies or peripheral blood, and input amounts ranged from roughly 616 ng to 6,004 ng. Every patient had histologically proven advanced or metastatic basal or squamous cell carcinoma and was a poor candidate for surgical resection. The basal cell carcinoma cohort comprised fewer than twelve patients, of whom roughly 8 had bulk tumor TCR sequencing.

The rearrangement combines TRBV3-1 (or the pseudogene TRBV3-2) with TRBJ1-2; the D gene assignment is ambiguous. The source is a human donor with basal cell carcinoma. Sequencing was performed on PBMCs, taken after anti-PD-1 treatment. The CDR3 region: CASSHFGVNYGYTF. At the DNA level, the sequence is TGTGCCAGCAGCCACTTTGGGGTAAACTATGGCTACACCTTC.